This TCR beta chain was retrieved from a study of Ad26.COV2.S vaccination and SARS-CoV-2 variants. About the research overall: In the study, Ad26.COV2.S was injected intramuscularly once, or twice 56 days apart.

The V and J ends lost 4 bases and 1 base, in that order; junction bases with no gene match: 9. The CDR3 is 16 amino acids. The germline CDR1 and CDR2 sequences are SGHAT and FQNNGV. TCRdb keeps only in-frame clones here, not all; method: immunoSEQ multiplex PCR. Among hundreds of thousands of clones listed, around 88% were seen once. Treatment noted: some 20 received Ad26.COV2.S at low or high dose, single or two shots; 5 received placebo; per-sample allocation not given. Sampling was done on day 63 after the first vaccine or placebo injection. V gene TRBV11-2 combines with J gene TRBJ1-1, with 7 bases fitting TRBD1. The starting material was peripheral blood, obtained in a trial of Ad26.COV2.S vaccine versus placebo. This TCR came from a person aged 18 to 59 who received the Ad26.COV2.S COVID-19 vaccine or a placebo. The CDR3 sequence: CASSSRAGQANTEAFF. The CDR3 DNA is TGTGCCAGCAGCTCGCGTGCTGGACAGGCGAACACTGAAGCTTTCTTT.